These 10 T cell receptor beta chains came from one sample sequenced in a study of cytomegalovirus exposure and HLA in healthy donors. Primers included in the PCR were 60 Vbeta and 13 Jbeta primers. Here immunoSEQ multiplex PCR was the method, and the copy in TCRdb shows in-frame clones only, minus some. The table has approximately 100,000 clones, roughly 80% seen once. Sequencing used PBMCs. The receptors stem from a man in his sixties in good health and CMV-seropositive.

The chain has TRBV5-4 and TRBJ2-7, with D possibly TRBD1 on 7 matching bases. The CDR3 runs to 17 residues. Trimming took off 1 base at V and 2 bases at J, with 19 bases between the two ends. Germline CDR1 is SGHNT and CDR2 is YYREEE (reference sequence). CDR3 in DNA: TGTGCCAGCAGCTTGAGGGCGGGACAGCAGGGAGCCTACGAGCAGTACTTC. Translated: CASSLRAGQQGAYEQYF. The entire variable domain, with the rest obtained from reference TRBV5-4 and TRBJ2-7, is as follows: ETGVTQSPTHLIKTRGQQVTLRCSSQSGHNTVSWYQQALGQGPQFIFQYYREEENGRGNFPPRFSGLQFPNYSSELNVNALELDDSALYLCASSLRAGQQGAYEQYFGPGTRLTVT.

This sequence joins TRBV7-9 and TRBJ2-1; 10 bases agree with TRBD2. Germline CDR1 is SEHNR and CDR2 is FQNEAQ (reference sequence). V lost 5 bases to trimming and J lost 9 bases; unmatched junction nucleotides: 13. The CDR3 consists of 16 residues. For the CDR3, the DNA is TGTGCCAGCAGCCACCGATCTAGCGGGGGCTGGGGTGAGCAGTTCTTC. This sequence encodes CASSHRSSGGWGEQFF.

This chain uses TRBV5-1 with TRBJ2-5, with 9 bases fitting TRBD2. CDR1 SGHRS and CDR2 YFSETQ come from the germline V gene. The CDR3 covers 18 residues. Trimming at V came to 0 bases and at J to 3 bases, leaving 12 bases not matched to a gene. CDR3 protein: CASSLGRGLAPEKETQYF. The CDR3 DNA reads TGCGCCAGCAGCTTGGGGAGGGGACTAGCTCCCGAGAAAGAGACCCAGTACTTC.

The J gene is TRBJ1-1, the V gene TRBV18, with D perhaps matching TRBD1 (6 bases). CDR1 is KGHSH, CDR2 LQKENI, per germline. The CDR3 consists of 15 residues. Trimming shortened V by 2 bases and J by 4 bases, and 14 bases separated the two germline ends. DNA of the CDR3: TGTGCCAGCTCACCAAGGGGGTCCTCGGGCACTGAAGCTTTCTTT. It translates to CASSPRGSSGTEAFF.

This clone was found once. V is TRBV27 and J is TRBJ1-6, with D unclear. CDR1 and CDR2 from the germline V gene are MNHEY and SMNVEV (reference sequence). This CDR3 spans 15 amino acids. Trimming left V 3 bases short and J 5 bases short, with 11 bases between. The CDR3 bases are TGTGCCAGCAGTTTCTGGGAGGGCGATAATTCACCCCTCCACTTT. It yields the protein CASSFWEGDNSPLHF.

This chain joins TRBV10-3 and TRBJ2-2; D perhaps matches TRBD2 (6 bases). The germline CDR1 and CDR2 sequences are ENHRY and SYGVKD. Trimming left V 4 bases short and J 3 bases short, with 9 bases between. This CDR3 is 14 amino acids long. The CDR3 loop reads CAISVPGDTGELFF. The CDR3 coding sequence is TGTGCCATCAGTGTTCCGGGGGACACCGGGGAGCTGTTTTTT.

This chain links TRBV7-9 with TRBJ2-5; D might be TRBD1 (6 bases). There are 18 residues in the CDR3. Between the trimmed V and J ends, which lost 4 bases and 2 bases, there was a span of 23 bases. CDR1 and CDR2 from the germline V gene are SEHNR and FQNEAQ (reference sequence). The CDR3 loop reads CASSSRRPLRRGQETQYF. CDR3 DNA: TGTGCCAGCAGCTCCCGACGGCCCCTACGAAGGGGGCAAGAGACCCAGTACTTC.

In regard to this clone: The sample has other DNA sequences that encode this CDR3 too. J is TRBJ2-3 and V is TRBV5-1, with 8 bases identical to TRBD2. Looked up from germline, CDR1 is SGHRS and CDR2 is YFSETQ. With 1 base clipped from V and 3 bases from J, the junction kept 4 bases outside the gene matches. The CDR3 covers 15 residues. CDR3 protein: CASSLTGGPTDTQYF. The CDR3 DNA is TGCGCCAGCAGCTTGACGGGGGGGCCAACAGATACGCAGTATTTT.

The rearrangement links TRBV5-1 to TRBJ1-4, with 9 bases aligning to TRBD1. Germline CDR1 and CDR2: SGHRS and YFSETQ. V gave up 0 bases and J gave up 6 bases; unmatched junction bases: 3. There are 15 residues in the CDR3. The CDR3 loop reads CASSLAGTGHEKLFF. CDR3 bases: TGCGCCAGCAGCTTGGCTGGGACAGGGCATGAAAAACTGTTTTTT.

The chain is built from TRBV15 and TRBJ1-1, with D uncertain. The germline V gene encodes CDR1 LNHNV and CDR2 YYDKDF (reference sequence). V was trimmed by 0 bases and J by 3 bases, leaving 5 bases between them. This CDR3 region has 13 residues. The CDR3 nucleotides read TGTGCCACCAGCAGAGATCATGACACTGAAGCTTTCTTT. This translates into CATSRDHDTEAFF.